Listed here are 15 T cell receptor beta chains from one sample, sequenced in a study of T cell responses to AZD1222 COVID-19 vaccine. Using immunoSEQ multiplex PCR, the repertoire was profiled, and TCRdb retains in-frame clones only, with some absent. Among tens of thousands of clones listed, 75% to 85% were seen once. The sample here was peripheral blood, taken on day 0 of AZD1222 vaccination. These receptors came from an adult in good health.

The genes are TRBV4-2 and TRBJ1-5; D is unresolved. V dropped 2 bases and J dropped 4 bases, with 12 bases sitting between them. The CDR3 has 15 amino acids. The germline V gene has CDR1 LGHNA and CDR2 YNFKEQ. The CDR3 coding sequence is TGTGCCAGCAGCCAATATGGGGAGGGTAATCAGCCCCAGCATTTT. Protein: CASSQYGEGNQPQHF.

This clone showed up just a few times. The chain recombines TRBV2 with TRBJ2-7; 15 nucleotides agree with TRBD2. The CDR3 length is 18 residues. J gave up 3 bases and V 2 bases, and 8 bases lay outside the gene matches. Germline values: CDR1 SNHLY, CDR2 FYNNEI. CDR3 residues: CASSEQWTSGRAVYEQYF. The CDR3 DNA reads TGTGCCAGCAGTGAACAGTGGACTAGCGGGAGGGCCGTCTACGAGCAGTACTTC. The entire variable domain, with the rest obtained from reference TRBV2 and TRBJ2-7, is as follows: EPEVTQTPSHQVTQMGQEVILRCVPISNHLYFYWYRQILGQKVEFLVSFYNNEISEKSEIFDDQFSVERPDGSNFTLKIRSTKLEDSAMYFCASSEQWTSGRAVYEQYFGPGTRLTVT.

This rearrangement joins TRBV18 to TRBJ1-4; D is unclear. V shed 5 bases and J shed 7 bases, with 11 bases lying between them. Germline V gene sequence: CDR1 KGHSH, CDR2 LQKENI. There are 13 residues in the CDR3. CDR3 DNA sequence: TGTGCCAGCTCAACGGCCGAGGGTGAAAAACTGTTTTTT. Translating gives CASSTAEGEKLFF.

CDR3 nucleotides: TGTGCCAGCAGCGGTGGGTTCGCCTACGAGCAGTACTTC. Translating gives CASSGGFAYEQYF. This rearrangement joins TRBV5-6 to TRBJ2-7; unclear D gene. Trimming left V 4 bases short and J 2 bases short, with 10 bases between. Germline V gene lookup returns CDR1 SGHDT and CDR2 YYEEEE. The CDR3 contains 13 residues. Full variable domain (rest looked up from reference TRBV5-6 and TRBJ2-7): DAGVTQSPTHLIKTRGQQVTLRCSPKSGHDTVSWYQQALGQGPQFIFQYYEEEERQRGNFPDRFSGHQFPNYSSELNVNALLLGDSALYLCASSGGFAYEQYFGPGTRLTVT.

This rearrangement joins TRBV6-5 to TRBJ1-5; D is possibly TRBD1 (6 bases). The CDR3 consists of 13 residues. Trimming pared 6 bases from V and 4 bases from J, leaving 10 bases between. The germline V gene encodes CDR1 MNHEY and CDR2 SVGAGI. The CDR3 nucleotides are TGTGCCAGCAGCCCACAGGGAAATCAGCCCCAGCATTTT. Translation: CASSPQGNQPQHF.

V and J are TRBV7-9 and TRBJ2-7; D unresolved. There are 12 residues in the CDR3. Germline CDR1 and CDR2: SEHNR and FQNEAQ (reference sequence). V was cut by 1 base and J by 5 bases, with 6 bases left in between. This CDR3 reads CASSLVGDEQYF. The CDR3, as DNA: TGTGCCAGCAGCTTAGTAGGCGACGAGCAGTACTTC.

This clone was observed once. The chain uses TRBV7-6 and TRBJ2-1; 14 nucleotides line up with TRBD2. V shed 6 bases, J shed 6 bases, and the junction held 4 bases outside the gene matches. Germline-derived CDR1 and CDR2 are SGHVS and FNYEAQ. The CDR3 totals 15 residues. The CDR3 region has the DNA TGTGCCAGCAGTTTGACTAGCGGGGGGGGCAATGAGCAGTTCTTC. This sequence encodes CASSLTSGGGNEQFF.

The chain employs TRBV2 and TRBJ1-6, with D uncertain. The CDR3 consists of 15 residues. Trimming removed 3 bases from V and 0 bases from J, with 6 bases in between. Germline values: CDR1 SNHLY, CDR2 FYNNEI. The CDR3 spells CASSESRSYNSPLHF. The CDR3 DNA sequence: TGTGCCAGCAGTGAGTCACGCTCCTATAATTCACCCCTCCACTTT.

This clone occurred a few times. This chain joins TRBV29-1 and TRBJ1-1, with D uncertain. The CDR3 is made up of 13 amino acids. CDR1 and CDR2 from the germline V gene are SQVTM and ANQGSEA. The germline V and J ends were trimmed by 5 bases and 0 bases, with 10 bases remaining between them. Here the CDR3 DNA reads TGCAGCGTTCTACGTCCCTTGAACACTGAAGCTTTCTTT. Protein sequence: CSVLRPLNTEAFF.

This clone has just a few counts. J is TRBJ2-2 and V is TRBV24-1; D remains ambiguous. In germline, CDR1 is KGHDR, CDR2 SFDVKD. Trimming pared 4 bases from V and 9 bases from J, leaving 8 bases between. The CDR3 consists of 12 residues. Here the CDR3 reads CATSDLGRELFF. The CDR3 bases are TGTGCCACCAGTGACCTGGGGAGGGAGCTGTTTTTT.

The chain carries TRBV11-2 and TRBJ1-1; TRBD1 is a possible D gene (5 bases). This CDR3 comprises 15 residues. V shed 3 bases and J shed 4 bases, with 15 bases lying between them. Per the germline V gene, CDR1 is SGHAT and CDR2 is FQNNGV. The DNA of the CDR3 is TGTGCCAGCAGCTTGTTCGGAGGGGCAAGCACTGAAGCTTTCTTT. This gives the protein CASSLFGGASTEAFF.

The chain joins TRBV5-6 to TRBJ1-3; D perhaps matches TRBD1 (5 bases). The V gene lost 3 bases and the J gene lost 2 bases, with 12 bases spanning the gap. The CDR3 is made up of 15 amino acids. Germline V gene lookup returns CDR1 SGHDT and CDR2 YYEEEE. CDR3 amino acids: CASSSRPGTGNTIYF. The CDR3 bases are TGTGCCAGCAGCTCGCGGCCAGGGACTGGAAACACCATATATTTT.

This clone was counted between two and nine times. CDR3 in DNA: TGTGCCAGCAGCTCTAGGGGTCGACAGAACACCGGGGAGCTGTTTTTT. It translates to CASSSRGRQNTGELFF. The chain couples TRBV5-4 to TRBJ2-2, with D tentatively TRBD1 (5 bases). CDR3 length: 16 residues. Trimming left V 3 bases short and J 1 base short, with 13 bases between. Per germline, CDR1 SGHNT and CDR2 YYREEE (reference sequence).

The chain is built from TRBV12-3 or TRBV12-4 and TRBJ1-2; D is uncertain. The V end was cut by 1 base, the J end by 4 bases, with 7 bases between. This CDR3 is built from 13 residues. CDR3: CASSLGRSYGYTF. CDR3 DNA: TGTGCCAGCAGTTTAGGACGGTCCTATGGCTACACCTTC.

This chain's CDR3 is CASRRTGGETQYF. Here the CDR3 DNA reads TGTGCCAGCAGACGGACAGGGGGAGAGACCCAGTACTTC. The J gene is TRBJ2-5, the V gene TRBV27; the match to TRBD1 covers 10 bases. V shed 6 bases and J 4 bases; nucleotides not matched to a gene: 2. CDR3 size: 13 residues. Germline V gives CDR1 MNHEY, CDR2 SMNVEV (reference sequence).